A selection of T cell receptor beta chains follows, all from one sample in a study of cytomegalovirus exposure and HLA in healthy donors. Profiled with immunoSEQ multiplex PCR; TCRdb holds only in-frame clones, not every one. The sample shows tens of thousands of clones, 70% to 90% of them seen only once. Sequencing was carried out using PBMCs. The receptors originated from a woman aged 18-35 years in good health and CMV-seropositive. Each CDR3 is given with its conserved first and last residue. D genes are given only for firm matches. Clone size, where shown, is once, few, many, or a class for clones that have expanded.

size | D | J | V | CDR3 | DNA
. | . | TRBJ2-5 | TRBV7-9 | CASSLGLQGSTYF | TGTGCCAGCAGCTTAGGTCTTCAGGGCTCCACGTACTTC
. | TRBD1 | TRBJ2-3 | TRBV6-5 | CASTSGTGVTDTQYF | TGTGCCAGCACCTCCGGGACAGGAGTCACAGATACGCAGTATTTT
. | . | TRBJ1-1 | TRBV18 | CASSPLTGTDTEAFF | TGTGCCAGCTCACCGCTAACAGGTACGGACACTGAAGCTTTCTTT
. | . | TRBJ2-5 | TRBV19 | CASSVAGARETQYF | TGTGCCAGTAGTGTCGCTGGGGCCAGGGAGACCCAGTACTTC
. | . | TRBJ2-7 | TRBV4-1 | CASSQVITTEQYF | TGCGCCAGCAGCCAAGTGATAACTACCGAGCAGTACTTC
. | TRBD2 | TRBJ2-7 | TRBV6-5 | CASSYSSGRYEQYF | TGTGCCAGCAGTTACTCTAGCGGGAGGTACGAGCAGTACTTC
. | TRBD1 | TRBJ2-7 | TRBV4-2 | CASSQAQGSSSYEQYF | TGTGCCAGCAGCCAAGCACAGGGGTCGAGCTCCTACGAGCAGTACTTC
. | . | TRBJ1-4 | TRBV6-6 | CASSHTGGGGEKLFF | TGTGCCAGCAGCCACACGGGAGGAGGGGGAGAAAAACTGTTTTTT
. | . | TRBJ2-7 | TRBV5-5 | CASSLHGLDKVYEQYF | TGTGCCAGCAGCCTACACGGATTGGACAAGGTCTACGAGCAGTACTTC
. | . | TRBJ2-6 | TRBV5-6 | CASSDGTFPSGANVLTF | TGTGCCAGCAGCGACGGGACTTTTCCCTCTGGGGCCAACGTCCTGACTTTC
. | . | TRBJ1-1 | TRBV30 | CAWTAGPGKAFF | TGTGCCTGGACCGCTGGCCCCGGGAAAGCTTTCTTT
. | . | TRBJ2-1 | TRBV5-1 | CASSLEVVVAEQFF | TGCGCCAGCAGCTTGGAAGTTGTAGTCGCTGAGCAGTTCTTC
. | . | TRBJ2-7 | TRBV2 | CASSEVQTREQYF | TGTGCCAGCAGTGAAGTACAAACGAGGGAGCAGTACTTC
once | TRBD1 | TRBJ2-2 | TRBV7-8 | CASRTGQGFAGELFF | TGTGCCAGCAGGACGGGACAGGGGTTCGCCGGGGAGCTGTTTTTT
. | . | TRBJ1-3 | TRBV25-1 | CASSKHSGNTIYF | TGTGCCAGCAGTAAGCACTCTGGAAACACCATATATTTT
. | . | TRBJ1-3 | TRBV2 | CASSRGAGNTIYF | TGTGCCAGCAGCCGCGGGGCTGGAAACACCATATATTTT
. | . | TRBJ1-1 | TRBV5-8 | CASSLSMNTEAFF | TGTGCCAGCAGCTTGTCCATGAACACTGAAGCTTTCTTT
. | . | TRBJ1-1 | TRBV5-4 | CASSLRGIDTEAFF | TGTGCCAGCAGCTTGAGGGGAATCGACACTGAAGCTTTCTTT
. | TRBD2 | TRBJ2-1 | TRBV27 | CASSQSGSQYNEQFF | TGTGCCAGCAGCCAAAGCGGGAGCCAATACAATGAGCAGTTCTTC
. | . | TRBJ2-5 | TRBV27 | CASSFFGQRETQYF | .
. | . | TRBJ2-2 | TRBV18 | CASSPYGLNTGELFF | TGTGCCAGCTCACCATACGGACTGAACACCGGGGAGCTGTTTTTT
. | TRBD1 | TRBJ1-4 | TRBV19 | CASSVDSGTDEKLFF | TGTGCCAGTAGTGTCGATAGTGGGACAGATGAAAAACTGTTTTTT
. | . | TRBJ1-5 | TRBV19 | CASSTRGGGGNQPQHF | TGTGCCAGTAGTACCCGGGGCGGCGGGGGCAATCAGCCCCAGCATTTT
. | TRBD2 | TRBJ2-1 | TRBV5-8 | CASSVGLAAYNEQFF | TGTGCCAGCAGCGTCGGACTAGCGGCTTACAATGAGCAGTTCTTC
. | . | TRBJ2-7 | TRBV5-1 | CASSLARSSYEQYF | TGCGCCAGCAGCTTGGCCCGTAGCTCCTACGAGCAGTACTTC
. | . | TRBJ1-1 | TRBV15 | CATSRDEWSPMNTEAFF | TGTGCCACCAGCAGAGATGAGTGGAGCCCCATGAACACTGAAGCTTTCTTT
few | TRBD2 | TRBJ2-5 | TRBV29-1 | CSVELAGEETQYF | TGCAGCGTTGAACTAGCGGGAGAAGAGACCCAGTACTTC
. | . | TRBJ1-3 | TRBV28 | CASKNEVGSWGNTIYF | TGTGCCAGCAAAAACGAGGTGGGGAGTTGGGGAAACACCATATATTTT
. | . | TRBJ2-6 | TRBV7-9 | CASSLPGTSSGANVLTF | TGTGCCAGCAGCTTACCAGGGACTTCCTCTGGGGCCAACGTCCTGACTTTC
. | TRBD1 | TRBJ2-1 | TRBV5-5 | CASSLGGTGNNEQFF | TGTGCCAGCAGCTTGGGGGGGACAGGGAACAATGAGCAGTTCTTC
once | . | TRBJ2-3 | TRBV7-9 | CASSLQEDTQYF | TGTGCCAGCAGCTTGCAGGAAGATACGCAGTATTTT
. | TRBD1 | TRBJ1-2 | TRBV7-2 | CASSITQGQGYGYTF | TGTGCCAGCAGCATAACCCAGGGACAGGGCTATGGCTACACCTTC
once | . | TRBJ1-5 | TRBV11-3 | CASSQGRGDQPQHF | TGTGCCAGCAGCCAAGGCAGGGGAGATCAGCCCCAGCATTTT
once | TRBD2 | TRBJ2-3 | TRBV15 | CATSRGLAETQYF | TGTGCCACCAGCAGGGGACTAGCAGAAACGCAGTATTTT
. | TRBD1 | TRBJ1-2 | TRBV6-1 | CASRGQGYGYTF | TGTGCCAGCAGGGGACAGGGGTATGGCTACACCTTC
. | TRBD2 | TRBJ2-7 | TRBV9 | CASSVGSAGGTHEQYF | TGTGCCAGCAGCGTAGGATCGGCGGGAGGAACCCACGAGCAGTACTTC
. | . | TRBJ2-7 | TRBV12-2 | CASRLGGQGAYEQYF | TGTGCAAGTCGCTTAGGGGGACAGGGGGCCTACGAGCAGTACTTC
few | . | TRBJ1-5 | TRBV27 | CASSSREGSNQPQHF | TGTGCCAGCAGTTCCAGGGAGGGGAGCAATCAGCCCCAGCATTTT
once | TRBD2 | TRBJ2-1 | TRBV11-3 | CASSAGLALLNNEQFF | TGTGCCAGCAGCGCAGGACTAGCCCTACTTAACAATGAGCAGTTCTTC
. | . | TRBJ2-6 | TRBV6-1 | CASSEAQGGANVLTF | TGTGCCAGCAGTGAAGCACAGGGTGGGGCCAACGTCCTGACTTTC
. | . | TRBJ2-7 | TRBV6-4 | CASSATSVHEQYF | TGTGCCAGCAGCGCCACCAGCGTCCACGAGCAGTACTTC
once | TRBD2 | TRBJ2-7 | TRBV7-2 | CASSWVGSGSQSYEQYF | TGTGCCAGCAGCTGGGTGGGTAGCGGGAGTCAATCCTACGAGCAGTACTTC
. | . | TRBJ2-4 | TRBV18 | CASSPGGEAAKNIQYF | TGTGCCAGCTCACCAGGCGGAGAAGCGGCCAAAAACATTCAGTACTTC
. | . | TRBJ1-2 | TRBV19 | CASSISLMRAGDYGYTF | TGTGCCAGTAGTATATCCCTCATGAGAGCGGGGGACTATGGCTACACCTTC
. | TRBD2 | TRBJ2-2 | TRBV11-3 | CASSSTSGDTGELFF | TGTGCCAGCAGCTCGACTAGCGGAGACACCGGGGAGCTGTTTTTT
. | . | TRBJ1-1 | TRBV18 | CASSFTGGANEAFF | TGTGCCAGCTCATTTACGGGGGGGGCGAATGAAGCTTTCTTT
. | . | TRBJ2-7 | TRBV2 | CASRGEGQEQYF | TGTGCCAGCAGGGGAGAAGGTCAAGAGCAGTACTTC
. | . | TRBJ1-5 | TRBV27 | CASSLAWRTGLGQPQHF | TGTGCCAGCAGTTTAGCGTGGAGGACGGGACTGGGTCAGCCCCAGCATTTT